Listed below are T cell receptor beta chains from one sample, sequenced in a study of blood T cell repertoires in COVID-19. The data were produced by immunoSEQ multiplex PCR, yet TCRdb's version contains in-frame clones alone and is incomplete. The table records under 350,000 clones, 89% of them present only once. Sample: peripheral blood. The receptors were sampled from a man between 45 and 60 years old with acute or convalescent COVID-19. Each CDR3 is given with its conserved first and last residue. The order of the fields is clone size, CDR3 length, J gene, D gene, V gene, CDR3 DNA, CDR3 protein. D genes are given only for firm matches. Expanded clones get a size class; other rows say once, few or many, or leave the size out.

.,16,TRBJ2-2,TRBD1,TRBV7-9,TGTGCCAGCAGCCTCACCCGGACAGGGAACACCGGGGAGCTGTTTTTT,CASSLTRTGNTGELFF
.,12,TRBJ2-3,.,TRBV12-3/TRBV12-4,TGTGCCAGCAGTACACAGATTTCCACGCAGTATTTT,CASSTQISTQYF
.,13,TRBJ1-2,.,TRBV29-1,TGCAGCGTTGGCAGTAGGGGGAACTATGGCTACACCTTC,CSVGSRGNYGYTF
.,15,TRBJ1-3,.,TRBV10-2,TGCGCCAGCAGTGAGTCCTGGGGGGTCGGAAACACCATATATTTT,CASSESWGVGNTIYF
few,14,TRBJ2-7,.,TRBV5-6,TGTGCCAGCAGCTTGTTGTACAGCTCCTACGAGCAGTACTTC,CASSLLYSSYEQYF
.,13,TRBJ1-4,TRBD1,TRBV5-1,TGCGCCAGCAGCCCATCAACAGGGGGGAAACTGTTTTTT,CASSPSTGGKLFF
.,14,TRBJ1-3,.,TRBV11-2,TGTGCCAGCAGCTTAGAACTATCTGGAAACACCATATATTTT,CASSLELSGNTIYF
.,14,TRBJ1-1,.,TRBV19,TGTGCCAGTAGGAAACAGGGTGGGGACACTGAAGCTTTCTTT,CASRKQGGDTEAFF
.,15,TRBJ2-5,TRBD1,TRBV25-1,TGTGCCAGCTACGGGGACAGGGGGCCTCAAGAGACCCAGTACTTC,CASYGDRGPQETQYF
.,12,TRBJ2-2,.,TRBV7-3,TGTGCCAGCAGCTTCGGGGGCGGGGAGCTGTTTTTT,CASSFGGGELFF
.,13,TRBJ1-2,TRBD1,TRBV29-1,TGCAGCGTTGATCAGGGGGCCCACTATGGCTACACCTTC,CSVDQGAHYGYTF
.,15,TRBJ2-2,TRBD2,TRBV11-2,TGTGCCAGCACCCCGACTAGCGGAAACACCGGGGAGCTGTTTTTT,CASTPTSGNTGELFF
.,15,TRBJ1-1,.,TRBV7-6,TGTGCCAGCAGCAAAGGTGGAGGAATGAACACTGAAGCTTTCTTT,CASSKGGGMNTEAFF
.,15,TRBJ2-2,.,TRBV7-2,TGTGCCAGCAGCTTAGTTGCGGCGAACACCGGGGAGCTGTTTTTT,CASSLVAANTGELFF
once,11,TRBJ2-7,.,TRBV30,TGTGCCTCCGCGGCCCCCTACGAGCAGTACTTC,CASAAPYEQYF
.,17,TRBJ1-4,.,TRBV7-3,TGTGCCAGCAGCTTAACTAGGACAACCGCAACTAATGAAAAACTGTTTTTT,CASSLTRTTATNEKLFF
.,16,TRBJ2-5,TRBD2,TRBV2,TGTGCCAGCAGTGAGTGGACTAGCGGGGGGCGAGAGACCCAGTACTTC,CASSEWTSGGRETQYF
.,14,TRBJ2-3,TRBD1,TRBV2,TGTGCCAGCACCCAGGACAGGACCACAGATACGCAGTATTTT,CASTQDRTTDTQYF
.,16,TRBJ2-5,TRBD2,TRBV6-4,TGTGCCAGCAGTGACTCGCGGGGGGCGCAGCGAGAGACCCAGTACTTC,CASSDSRGAQRETQYF
.,12,TRBJ2-2,.,TRBV10-2,TGCGCCAGCAACAGCGGTTCCGGGGAGCTGTTTTTT,CASNSGSGELFF
.,15,TRBJ2-2,.,TRBV6-4,TGTGCCAGCAGTGAGTGGGGAGAGGTTCCCGGGGAGCTGTTTTTT,CASSEWGEVPGELFF
.,15,TRBJ1-2,TRBD1,TRBV29-1,TGCAGCGTTGAAGATCTGGGACAGTATAACTATGGCTACACCTTC,CSVEDLGQYNYGYTF
.,15,TRBJ1-6,.,TRBV11-2,TGTGCCAGCAGCTTGGGGGGGCGACTCGGTTCACCCCTCCACTTT,CASSLGGRLGSPLHF
.,13,TRBJ2-1,TRBD1,TRBV29-1,TGCAGCGTTGAAGGGCAGGGGACAGGTGAGCAGTTCTTC,CSVEGQGTGEQFF
.,15,TRBJ2-2,TRBD2,TRBV7-8,TGTGCCAGCAGTTCCGGGGGGGTAATAACCGGGGAGCTGTTTTTT,CASSSGGVITGELFF
.,14,TRBJ1-5,.,TRBV18,TGTGCCAGCTCTCAGGATACTAGCAATCAGCCCCAGCATTTT,CASSQDTSNQPQHF
.,13,TRBJ2-5,TRBD2,TRBV10-2,TGCGCCAGCAGGCGGGAGGTGGGGGAGACCCAGTACTTC,CASRREVGETQYF
.,16,TRBJ2-5,TRBD2,TRBV19,TGTGCCAGTCAGCCCCCGTCGGGGAGGGGCTGGGAGACCCAGTACTTC,CASQPPSGRGWETQYF
.,13,TRBJ1-4,TRBD1,TRBV18,TGTGCCAGCTCAAGGGACAGGGAAGGAAAACTGTTTTTT,CASSRDREGKLFF
.,15,TRBJ1-6,TRBD1,TRBV18,TGTGCCAGCTCACCACCGGGACAGGCTAATTCACCCCTCCACTTT,CASSPPGQANSPLHF
.,13,TRBJ1-5,.,TRBV18,TGTGCCAGCTCCCAGGGTGGAAATCAGCCCCAGCATTTT,CASSQGGNQPQHF
few,14,TRBJ2-5,TRBD1,TRBV5-1,TGCGCCAGCAGCACGGGACAGGCCCAAGAGACCCAGTACTTC,CASSTGQAQETQYF
.,13,TRBJ2-7,.,TRBV5-4,TGTGCCAGCAGCTTGGAAAGGGGATACGAGCAGTACTTC,CASSLERGYEQYF
.,14,TRBJ2-1,TRBD2,TRBV3-1/TRBV3-2,TGTGCCAGCAGTGTAAGGGCGGGGGGGAATGAGCAGTTCTTC,CASSVRAGGNEQFF
.,13,TRBJ2-7,.,TRBV12-3/TRBV12-4,TGTGCCAGCAGGCGAGACAGATTTTACGAGCAGTACTTC,CASRRDRFYEQYF
.,13,TRBJ1-1,TRBD1,TRBV25-1,TGTGCCAGCAGTGAAAGTCAGGGGGGATCAGCTTTCTTT,CASSESQGGSAFF
once,15,TRBJ1-5,TRBD1,TRBV11-2,TGTGCCAGCAGCTCCTCCCCGACAGGGAGGCAGCCCCAGCATTTT,CASSSSPTGRQPQHF
.,17,TRBJ2-5,TRBD2,TRBV7-9,TGTGCCAGCAGCTTGGGGGGAATAGCGGGAGTCCAAGAGACCCAGTACTTC,CASSLGGIAGVQETQYF
few,15,TRBJ1-1,.,TRBV30,TGTGCCTGGAGTGTTAGGCAACCGGCGGACACTGAAGCTTTCTTT,CAWSVRQPADTEAFF
.,14,TRBJ1-1,TRBD1,TRBV2,TGTGCCAGCACCAGGGACAGGGGGAACACTGAAGCTTTCTTT,CASTRDRGNTEAFF
.,14,TRBJ2-3,TRBD2,TRBV5-1,TGCGCCAGCGCGACTAGCGGAAGCACAGATACGCAGTATTTT,CASATSGSTDTQYF
few,12,TRBJ1-1,.,TRBV29-1,TGCAGCGTTCCCCCGCGGGGCACTGAAGCTTTCTTT,CSVPPRGTEAFF
.,14,TRBJ2-5,.,TRBV3-1/TRBV3-2,TGTGCCAGCAGCGCAAGGGGAACCCAAGAGACCCAGTACTTC,CASSARGTQETQYF
.,13,TRBJ2-1,TRBD1,TRBV24-1,TGTGCCACCAGTGTGGGGACAGACAATGAGCAGTTCTTC,CATSVGTDNEQFF
.,14,TRBJ2-5,.,TRBV9,TGTGCCAGCAGCGCCGCGACTAACCAAGAGACCCAGTACTTC,CASSAATNQETQYF
few,14,TRBJ2-7,TRBD2,TRBV19,TGTGCCAGTACCCCAGCGGGGGCCCCCTACGAGCAGTACTTC,CASTPAGAPYEQYF